The clone carrying this T cell receptor beta chain was seen only a few times. What it binds is unknown. Amplification used 60 Vbeta primers and 13 Jbeta primers. Sequenced by immunoSEQ multiplex PCR; TCRdb stores in-frame clones only, minus some. Of more than 95,000 clones in the sample, roughly 13% were seen once. The germline CDR1 and CDR2 sequences are SGHTA and FQGNSA. The length of the CDR3 is 14 residues. V was cut by 0 bases and J by 4 bases, with 9 bases left in between. These data come from a study of cytomegalovirus exposure and HLA in healthy donors. Overall study findings and caveats: Among TCR beta chains, those listed as cytomegalovirus-associated numbered over 150. An observed cluster of highly shared sequence variants was recorded as a likely sequencing artifact. Roughly uniform depth of sequencing across donors was assumed in presence/absence analyses. Being indistinguishable, some V segments were excluded, TRBV6-2 and TRBV6-3 among them.

The source of this sequence is a man aged 40-55 years in good health and CMV-seropositive. This chain uses TRBV7-2 with TRBJ1-1; D is unclear. Sequenced: PBMCs. The CDR3 is CASSLAGRATEAFF. Here the CDR3 DNA reads TGTGCCAGCAGCTTAGCTGGGAGGGCCACTGAAGCTTTCTTT.